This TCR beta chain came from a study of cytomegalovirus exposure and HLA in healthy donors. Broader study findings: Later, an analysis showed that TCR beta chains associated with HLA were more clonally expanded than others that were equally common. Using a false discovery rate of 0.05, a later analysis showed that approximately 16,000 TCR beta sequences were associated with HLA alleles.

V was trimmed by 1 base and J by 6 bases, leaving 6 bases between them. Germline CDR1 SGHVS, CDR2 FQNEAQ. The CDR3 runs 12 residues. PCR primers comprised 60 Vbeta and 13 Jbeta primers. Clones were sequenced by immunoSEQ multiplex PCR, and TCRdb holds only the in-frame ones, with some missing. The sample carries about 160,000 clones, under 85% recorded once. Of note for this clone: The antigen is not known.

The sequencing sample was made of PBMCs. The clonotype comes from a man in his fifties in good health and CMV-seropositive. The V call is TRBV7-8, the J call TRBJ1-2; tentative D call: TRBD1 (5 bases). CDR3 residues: CASSLVGDGYTF. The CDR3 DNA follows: TGTGCCAGCAGCTTAGTAGGGGATGGCTACACCTTC.